These 14 T cell receptor beta chains were all obtained from the same sample, sequenced in a study of cytomegalovirus exposure and HLA in healthy donors (TCRdb year 2017). Libraries were built with the immunoSEQ multiplex PCR assay. Entries here come from immuneACCESS through TCRdb and include only in-frame sequences with V and J called. Some clones fail to appear in such tables; in the studies checked, an unresolved V gene covers under half of the shortfall, and the cause of the remainder is unknown. Here the sample has about 120,000 clones; approximately 90% occur a single time. The leading ten clones occupy over 6% of the sample. Sequencing was performed on PBMCs. These TCRs come from a young woman in good health and CMV-seropositive.

This chain links TRBV19 with TRBJ2-6; D possibly corresponds to TRBD1 (6 bases). The CDR3 consists of 17 residues. Germline CDR1 LNHDA, CDR2 SQIVND (reference sequence). The V and J ends lost 3 bases and 2 bases respectively, with 14 bases between them. CDR3 sequence reads: CASSILTQGAGANVLTF. The DNA of the CDR3 is TGTGCCAGTAGTATCCTCACACAGGGAGCTGGGGCCAACGTCCTGACTTTC.

The chain employs TRBV6-6 and TRBJ1-2; tentative D call: TRBD1 (6 bases). In germline, CDR1 is MNHNY, CDR2 SVGAGI (reference sequence). Trimming stripped 8 bases from V and 0 bases from J, with 13 bases between. The length of the CDR3 is 14 residues. DNA for the CDR3: TGTGCCAGCCTACAGGGTGGGGCTAACTATGGCTACACCTTC. Its translation: CASLQGGANYGYTF.

This sequence joins TRBV11-2 and TRBJ2-4, with 7 bases matching TRBD1. The CDR3 extends over 16 amino acids. V shed 2 bases and J 3 bases; nucleotides not matched to a gene: 7. Germline CDR1 is SGHAT and CDR2 is FQNNGV. The DNA for the CDR3 is TGTGCCAGCAGCTTAAGCTCCGACAGGGTCAAAAACATTCAGTACTTC. Encoded protein: CASSLSSDRVKNIQYF.

The chain carries TRBV5-6 and TRBJ2-1; 11 bases map to TRBD1. CDR1 is SGHDT, CDR2 YYEEEE, per germline. This CDR3 is built from 16 residues. Trimming cost V 3 bases and J 6 bases; bases outside gene matches: 8. CDR3 sequence: CASSSFSGTGGNEQFF. CDR3 bases: TGTGCCAGCAGCTCCTTTTCTGGGACAGGGGGCAATGAGCAGTTCTTC.

The rearrangement joins TRBV5-1 to TRBJ2-3, with 7 bases aligning to TRBD2. J gave up 0 bases and V 0 bases, and 7 bases lay outside the gene matches. The CDR3 has 17 residues. Germline CDR1 is SGHRS and CDR2 is YFSETQ. CDR3 DNA: TGCGCCAGCAGCTTGGAACCTAGCGGTCAAAGCACAGATACGCAGTATTTT. Translating it yields CASSLEPSGQSTDTQYF.

The chain is built from TRBV7-2 and TRBJ2-1; D unresolved. The CDR3 consists of 13 residues. Germline V CDR1 and CDR2: SGHTA, FQGNSA. Trimming cost V 4 bases and J 0 bases, with 4 bases left between them. The CDR3 DNA is TGTGCCAGCAGCTCGGGCTCCTACAATGAGCAGTTCTTC. This translates into CASSSGSYNEQFF.

This clone was picked up one time. The chain recombines TRBV6-6 with TRBJ2-7, with TRBD1 matching 8 bases. The V and J ends lost 0 bases and 5 bases, in that order; junction bases with no gene match: 0. Germline V lookup: CDR1 MNHNY, CDR2 SVGAGI (reference sequence). CDR3 length: 13 amino acids. The DNA of the CDR3 is TGTGCCAGCAGTTACTCGACAGGGGACGAGCAGTACTTC. Translated, it gives CASSYSTGDEQYF.

The V call is TRBV4-3, the J call TRBJ2-3; 7 bases fit TRBD1. Germline CDR1 LGHNA, CDR2 YSLEER. Germline trimming cut 4 bases from V and 3 bases from J; bases unmatched to any gene: 22. CDR3 length: 20 amino acids. Here the CDR3 DNA reads TGCGCCAGCAGCCGCCGGGACAGAGGGGGAACCTTAGTTCATACAGATACGCAGTATTTT. It is translated as CASSRRDRGGTLVHTDTQYF.

V gene TRBV27 combines with J gene TRBJ2-7; 8 bases line up with TRBD1. From germline, CDR1 is MNHEY and CDR2 SMNVEV (reference sequence). With V trimmed by 2 bases and J by 2 bases, 5 bases remained unmatched. The CDR3 has 15 residues. The CDR3 DNA is TGTGCCAGCAGTTTAGGACAGGGCGGCACCTACGAGCAGTACTTC. Protein: CASSLGQGGTYEQYF.

This clone was seen more than once but under ten times. The rearrangement uses TRBV13 and TRBJ1-6, with 9 bases aligning to TRBD1. The germline V gene has CDR1 PRHDT and CDR2 FYEKMQ (reference sequence). V trimming: 3 bases; J trimming: 9 bases; junction bases outside the gene matches: 6. The CDR3 length is 15 residues. The CDR3 DNA reads TGTGCCAGCAGCTTGGCCGGGACAGGGAGTTCACCCCTCCACTTT. Encoded protein: CASSLAGTGSSPLHF.

The chain combines TRBV6-1 with TRBJ1-4; D gene ambiguous. This CDR3 comprises 15 residues. The V end was cut by 2 bases, the J end by 6 bases, with 13 bases between. In germline, CDR1 is MNHNS, CDR2 SASEGT. DNA of the CDR3: TGTGCCAGCAGTGAACCCCACGGGGTTTATGAAAAACTGTTTTTT. Amino acids: CASSEPHGVYEKLFF.

This chain joins TRBV2 and TRBJ2-3, with 9 bases matching TRBD2. The CDR3 extends over 16 amino acids. The germline CDR1 and CDR2 sequences are SNHLY and FYNNEI. Trimming at V came to 8 bases and at J to 2 bases, leaving 11 bases not matched to a gene. As DNA, the CDR3 is TGTGCCAGCCGACGGACTAGCGCTTTACTCACAGATACGCAGTATTTT. It is translated as CASRRTSALLTDTQYF. Complete variable domain (other parts from reference TRBV2 and TRBJ2-3): EPEVTQTPSHQVTQMGQEVILRCVPISNHLYFYWYRQILGQKVEFLVSFYNNEISEKSEIFDDQFSVERPDGSNFTLKIRSTKLEDSAMYFCASRRTSALLTDTQYFGPGTRLTVL.

This clone was detected only a few times. The chain carries TRBV28 and TRBJ1-2; D not certain. This CDR3 has 11 residues. Germline V gene lookup returns CDR1 MDHEN and CDR2 SYDVKM. The V end was cut by 5 bases, the J end by 4 bases, with 5 bases between. CDR3 sequence reads: CASSPGYGYTF. CDR3 bases: TGTGCCAGCAGTCCGGGCTATGGCTACACCTTC.

V and J are TRBV4-1 and TRBJ1-1, with D unresolved. There are 15 residues in the CDR3. Trimming took off 1 base at V and 3 bases at J, with 12 bases between the two ends. Germline V CDR1 and CDR2: MGHRA, YSYEKL. The CDR3 DNA is TGCGCCAGCAGCCAAGCCCAAGGGAGGGACACTGAAGCTTTCTTT. This sequence encodes CASSQAQGRDTEAFF.